Sequencing of this T cell receptor beta chain was carried out in a study of blood T cell repertoires in COVID-19. Study details: Some COVID-19 samples were acute and others convalescent; all came from the United States, Italy and Spain. PBMCs, B-cell-depleted T cells, or T cells provided the cDNA or gDNA that made up the material.

CDR3 length equals 16 residues. Germline V CDR1 and CDR2: SGHTA, FQGNSA. Trimming cost V 1 base and J 1 base, with 10 bases left between them. In the original analysis: Quantification of nucleated cells was approximated via reference gene primer amplification. The data were produced by immunoSEQ multiplex PCR, yet TCRdb's version contains in-frame clones alone and is incomplete. Clone size and V and J calls were adopted from that table, with D and trimming inferred from the DNA. This sample carries just over 650,000 clones, approximately 90% of them seen once, and the ten largest clones take roughly 0.25%.

Sequenced sample: peripheral blood. The clonotype comes from a woman aged 18 to 35 with acute or convalescent COVID-19. The rearrangement joins TRBV7-2 to TRBJ2-2; D unclear. The CDR3 sequence is CASSLVLALNTGELFF. The CDR3 DNA reads TGTGCCAGCAGCTTAGTGTTAGCCTTGAACACCGGGGAGCTGTTTTTT.